What follows are 29 T cell receptor beta chains derived from one specimen sequenced in a study of regulatory T cells in long-lasting Graves disease. Regarding time point: newly diagnosed GD, antithyroid drugs for less than 3 months. Making the TCR library involved RNA that had been extracted from PBMCs. The TCR beta library used iRepertoire HTBI primers with Arm-PCR amplification of CDR3. Via MiXCR, TCRdb re-called the multiplex PCR reads, giving one row per CDR3 protein. This repertoire shows some 500,000 distinct CDR3 sequences, about 16% found once; its top ten account for approximately 25%. The sample was also linked to a second study, of T cells in Graves' hyperthyroidism and ophthalmopathy.

The sequences come from peripheral blood mononuclear cells (PBMCs), collected at new diagnosis, from a patient treated with antithyroid drugs. These receptors were collected from a woman between 40 and 65 years old with Graves disease.

This clonotype was seen at least ten times. J is TRBJ1-1 and V is TRBV6-1; 8 nucleotides agree with TRBD1. CDR1 is MNHNS and CDR2 is SASEGT in the germline V gene. V was pared by 6 bases and J by 3 bases, with 15 bases of the junction left unmatched. The CDR3 has 17 residues. In DNA form, the CDR3 reads TGTGCCAGCAGCGCGGACAGGGTATTGATTTGGGACACTGAAGCTTTCTTT. This codes for CASSADRVLIWDTEAFF.

This clonotype appeared many times. The chain employs TRBV3-1 and TRBJ1-5, with D uncertain. CDR1 is LGHDT, CDR2 YNNKEL, per germline (reference sequence). Trimming pared 4 bases from V and 3 bases from J, leaving 7 bases between. This CDR3 has 13 residues. DNA of the CDR3: TGTGCCAGCAGCCCTAACATCAATCAGCCCCAGCATTTT. As protein: CASSPNINQPQHF.

This clonotype showed up many times. This sequence joins TRBV12-3 or TRBV12-4 and TRBJ1-5, with 8 bases lining up with TRBD1. V lost 3 bases to trimming and J lost 7 bases; unmatched junction nucleotides: 11. The CDR3 contains 16 residues. In DNA form, the CDR3 reads TGTGCCAGCAGTTTTGGGCTCCGACAGGGGTTCCAGCCCCAGCATTTT. Encoded protein: CASSFGLRQGFQPQHF.

This clonotype was seen only a few times. The rearrangement uses TRBV27 and TRBJ2-7; possible D gene TRBD1, 6 bases. This CDR3 is 14 amino acids long. The germline V and J ends were trimmed by 4 bases and 6 bases, with 16 bases remaining between them. Germline V gene data show CDR1 as MNHEY and CDR2 as SMNVEV (reference sequence). The CDR3 DNA reads as TGTGCCAGCAGTTCCTGGACAGACTTTGGCGAGCAGTACTTC. Its protein is CASSSWTDFGEQYF.

This clonotype has a count of ten or more. The rearrangement links TRBV5-1 to TRBJ2-7; D is unclear. The CDR3 contains 14 residues. Trimming removed 7 bases from V and 1 base from J, with 15 bases in between. CDR1 is SGHRS and CDR2 is YFSETQ in the germline V gene. The CDR3 DNA is TGCGCCAGCTCCATCGCTGGGGTTTCCTACGAGCAGTACTTC. It codes for CASSIAGVSYEQYF. The whole variable domain, remainder taken from reference TRBV5-1 and TRBJ2-7, is KAGVTQTPRYLIKTRGQQVTLSCSPISGHRSVSWYQQTPGQGLQFLFEYFSETQRNKGNFPGRFSGRQFSNSRSEMNVSTLELGDSALYLCASSIAGVSYEQYFGPGTRLTVT.

This clonotype was seen repeatedly, ten times or more. The V call is TRBV2, the J call TRBJ1-1; D is possibly TRBD1 (5 bases). V lost 3 bases, J lost 5 bases, and 7 bases lay in between. The germline CDR1 and CDR2 sequences are SNHLY and FYNNEI. This CDR3 is 12 amino acids long. CDR3 sequence (DNA): TGTGCCAGCAGTGAGGAGGGGACTGAAGCTTTCTTT. Translation gives CASSEEGTEAFF.

The genes are TRBV19 and TRBJ1-5, with 7 bases that match TRBD1. V shed 5 bases, J shed 4 bases, and the junction held 8 bases outside the gene matches. CDR3 length: 15 residues. CDR1 is LNHDA, CDR2 SQIVND, per germline (reference sequence). The CDR3 region has the DNA TGTGCCAGTAGTCCTCTAGGACAGGCTAATCAGCCCCAGCATTTT. Its protein is CASSPLGQANQPQHF.

This clonotype was detected ten times or more. The rearrangement links TRBV6-1 to TRBJ1-2, with D possibly TRBD1 on 5 matching bases. The germline gives CDR1 MNHNS, CDR2 SASEGT. The CDR3 is 13 residues long. Trimming stripped 7 bases from V and 8 bases from J, with 17 bases between. The CDR3 DNA reads as TGTGCCAGCACCGAAGGGGCAAGGCGGGGCTACACCTTC. It yields the protein CASTEGARRGYTF.

This clonotype was seen many times. The chain couples TRBV11-2 to TRBJ1-4; 10 bases align to TRBD1. Germline V CDR1 and CDR2: SGHAT, FQNNGV. CDR3 length: 14 residues. Trimming took 6 bases from V and 8 from J; bases not matched to a gene: 6. The CDR3 sequence: CASRETGGNEKLFF. The CDR3 DNA reads as TGTGCCAGCAGAGAGACAGGGGGCAACGAAAAACTGTTTTTT.

This clonotype was found many times. The V call is TRBV20-1, the J call TRBJ2-2, with 11 bases fitting TRBD1. Germline CDR1 DFQATT, CDR2 SNEGSKA (reference sequence). The junction had 8 bases not matched to a gene; V was cut back by 6 bases and J by 5 bases. The CDR3 loop spans 15 amino acids. The CDR3 protein is CSASRGTGGTGELFF. CDR3 DNA: TGCAGTGCCAGTCGAGGGACAGGGGGGACCGGGGAGCTGTTTTTT.

This clonotype was found many times. V and J are TRBV7-3 and TRBJ2-2; the match to TRBD1 covers 10 bases. Germline CDR1 is SGHTA and CDR2 is FQGTGA. The CDR3 extends over 18 amino acids. The ends lost 1 base at V and 4 bases at J; junction bases unmatched: 9. The CDR3 protein is CASSLMAGTGDFTGELFF. The CDR3, as DNA: TGTGCCAGCAGCTTAATGGCCGGGACAGGGGATTTCACCGGGGAGCTGTTTTTT.

This clonotype was observed many times. The V call is TRBV7-8, the J call TRBJ2-1; D possibly corresponds to TRBD1 (5 bases). Trimming shortened V by 0 bases and J by 7 bases, and 13 bases separated the two germline ends. The CDR3 contains 15 residues. CDR1 is SGHVS, CDR2 FQNEAQ, per germline. CDR3 DNA sequence: TGTGCCAGCAGCTTAGCGGGGCAAGGCGAAAATGAGCAGTTCTTC. As protein: CASSLAGQGENEQFF.

Many counts were recorded for this clonotype. The chain links TRBV3-1 to TRBJ2-3; no reliable D call. This CDR3 spans 13 amino acids. The germline V gene has CDR1 LGHDT and CDR2 YNNKEL (reference sequence). The germline V and J ends were trimmed by 0 bases and 6 bases, with 7 bases remaining between them. CDR3 DNA: TGTGCCAGCAGCCAAGACGAGAGGGATACGCAGTATTTT. This gives the protein CASSQDERDTQYF.

This clonotype was detected a few times. The chain is built from TRBV5-1 and TRBJ2-1; no firm D call. CDR3 size: 13 residues. Trimming cost V 3 bases and J 9 bases, with 13 bases left between them. Germline CDR1 is SGHRS and CDR2 is YFSETQ. For the CDR3, the DNA is TGCGCCAGCAGCTCCTTTGTAGGGATTGAGCAGTTCTTC. Its protein is CASSSFVGIEQFF.

In its sample, this clonotype was seen a few times. V is TRBV11-3 and J is TRBJ2-2; no firm D call. From germline, CDR1 is SGHNT and CDR2 YENEEA. V was shortened by 3 bases and J by 7 bases, with 12 bases between the two germline ends. The length of the CDR3 is 14 residues. CDR3 amino acids: CASSFSAGSGELFF. In DNA form, the CDR3 reads TGTGCCAGCAGCTTCTCAGCCGGTAGCGGGGAGCTGTTTTTT.

Ten or more counts support this clonotype. The J gene is TRBJ2-7, the V gene TRBV9; the D is unclear. CDR3 length: 14 residues. V was cut by 0 bases and J by 0 bases, with 7 bases left in between. In germline, CDR1 is SGDLS, CDR2 YYNGEE. The CDR3 DNA reads as TGTGCCAGCAGCGTAGGTGGAGACTCCTACGAGCAGTACTTC. This codes for CASSVGGDSYEQYF.

The V gene is TRBV7-2, the J gene TRBJ2-5; no clear D gene. The CDR3 totals 16 residues. The germline V gene has CDR1 SGHTA and CDR2 FQGNSA. V dropped 4 bases and J dropped 3 bases, with 18 bases sitting between them. The CDR3 spells CASSSVELAVEETQYF. CDR3 coding DNA: TGTGCCAGCAGCTCTGTGGAGTTAGCAGTCGAAGAGACCCAGTACTTC.

This clonotype was recorded many times. V is TRBV2 and J is TRBJ1-2, with TRBD1 matching 7 bases. The CDR3 runs to 15 residues. With V trimmed by 7 bases and J by 6 bases, 14 bases remained unmatched. CDR1 and CDR2 (germline): SNHLY, FYNNEI. CDR3 DNA: TGTGCCAGCATGAACCCGGGACAGTATACGGATGGCTACACCTTC. Translated: CASMNPGQYTDGYTF.

This clonotype was observed a few times. The CDR3 sequence: CAWSVGWETEAFF. The CDR3 DNA follows: TGTGCCTGGAGTGTGGGTTGGGAGACTGAAGCTTTCTTT. V gene TRBV30 combines with J gene TRBJ1-1, with D uncertain. V lost 0 bases and J 5 bases, leaving 10 bases between the germline ends. The CDR3 is made up of 13 amino acids. Germline values: CDR1 GTSNPN, CDR2 SVGIG (reference sequence).

Only a few counts were recorded for this clonotype. This CDR3 reads CASSLPRDRGMETQYF. In DNA, the CDR3 is TGTGCCAGCAGCTTACCACGGGACAGGGGAATGGAGACCCAGTACTTC. This sequence joins TRBV7-9 and TRBJ2-5, with 10 bases aligning to TRBD1. V gave up 2 bases and J gave up 5 bases; unmatched junction bases: 8. This CDR3 is built from 16 residues. In germline, CDR1 is SEHNR, CDR2 FQNEAQ (reference sequence).

The sample holds many counts of this clonotype. The chain combines TRBV7-6 with TRBJ2-1, with TRBD2 as a possible D gene (5 bases). CDR3 length: 15 residues. The V end lost 1 base, the J end lost 0 bases, and 7 bases lay between the germline ends. Germline lookup yields CDR1 SGHVS and CDR2 FNYEAQ. The CDR3 sequence is CASSLERSSYNEQFF. CDR3 in DNA: TGTGCCAGCAGCTTAGAGCGGAGCTCCTACAATGAGCAGTTCTTC.

This clonotype was counted between two and nine times. The CDR3 sequence: CATSRDRGAGETQYF. In nucleotides, the CDR3 is TGTGCCACCAGCAGAGATAGGGGGGCCGGAGAGACCCAGTACTTC. The chain employs TRBV15 and TRBJ2-5; perhaps D is TRBD1 or TRBD2 (6 bases each). This CDR3 has 15 residues. CDR1 is LNHNV, CDR2 YYDKDF, per germline (reference sequence). Trimming removed 0 bases from V and 4 bases from J, with 12 bases in between.

The V gene is TRBV7-9, the J gene TRBJ2-1; 7 nucleotides align to TRBD1. The CDR3 is 16 residues long. V dropped 4 bases and J dropped 6; count of bases not matched to a gene: 12. Germline V gives CDR1 SEHNR, CDR2 FQNEAQ (reference sequence). The chain's CDR3 is CASSSLPGQSLNEQFF. CDR3 in DNA: TGTGCCAGCAGCTCCCTCCCGGGACAGAGCCTCAATGAGCAGTTCTTC.

Remarks on this clonotype: At one boundary the junction diverges from the germline segment, which might be a read error. The chain has TRBV7-9 and TRBJ2-7; D remains unclear. Germline values: CDR1 SEHNR, CDR2 FQNEAQ (reference sequence). There are 14 residues in the CDR3. The CDR3 DNA reads TGTGCCAGCAGCTCGCCCCCTAACACCTACGAGCAGTGCTTC. Protein: CASSSPPNTYEQCF.

This clonotype was observed many times. The V and J genes are TRBV7-3 and TRBJ2-1, with TRBD1 matching 7 bases. The V gene end was trimmed by 4 bases and the J gene end by 10 bases; junction bases not matched to a gene: 7. The germline CDR1 and CDR2 sequences are SGHTA and FQGTGA. There are 13 residues in the CDR3. The CDR3 coding sequence is TGTGCCAGCAGCTACAGACAGGGTGTCGAGCAGTTCTTC. Amino acids: CASSYRQGVEQFF.

There are many counts of this clonotype. The genes are TRBV6-1 and TRBJ2-3; the D gene could be TRBD1 or TRBD2 (5 bases each). CDR1 and CDR2 (germline): MNHNS, SASEGT. Trimming removed 7 bases from V and 2 bases from J, with 22 bases in between. The CDR3 consists of 17 residues. CDR3 in DNA: TGTGCCAGCAAACAACCGGGGCCAAATCTAACCACAGATACGCAGTATTTT. As protein: CASKQPGPNLTTDTQYF.

This clonotype was recorded at least ten times. The chain links TRBV6-1 to TRBJ2-7; D call uncertain. CDR1 and CDR2 (germline): MNHNS, SASEGT. This CDR3 is 14 amino acids long. V was clipped by 5 bases and J by 0 bases, with 11 bases between them. CDR3 sequence: CASSRNDISYEQYF. In DNA, the CDR3 is TGTGCCAGCAGTCGAAATGACATCTCCTACGAGCAGTACTTC.

This sequence joins TRBV7-9 and TRBJ2-3; D may be TRBD1 (7 bases). Germline assignment: CDR1 SEHNR and CDR2 FQNEAQ (reference sequence). This CDR3 has 18 amino acids. Trimming cost V 9 bases and J 7 bases, with 32 bases left between them. Here the CDR3 reads CASLPSEEGARRGYTQYF. Here the CDR3 DNA reads TGTGCCAGTCTGCCGTCGGAGGAGGGGGCAAGGAGGGGATATACGCAGTATTTT.

This clonotype has only a few counts. V usage is TRBV10-1 and J usage is TRBJ2-1; 10 nucleotides agree with TRBD2. CDR3 size: 15 residues. Germline trimming cut 3 bases from V and 7 bases from J; bases unmatched to any gene: 6. Germline assignment: CDR1 WNHNN and CDR2 SYGVQD (reference sequence). The CDR3 spells CASSEGSGGWNEQFF. CDR3 coding DNA: TGCGCCAGCAGTGAAGGTAGCGGGGGGTGGAATGAGCAGTTCTTC.